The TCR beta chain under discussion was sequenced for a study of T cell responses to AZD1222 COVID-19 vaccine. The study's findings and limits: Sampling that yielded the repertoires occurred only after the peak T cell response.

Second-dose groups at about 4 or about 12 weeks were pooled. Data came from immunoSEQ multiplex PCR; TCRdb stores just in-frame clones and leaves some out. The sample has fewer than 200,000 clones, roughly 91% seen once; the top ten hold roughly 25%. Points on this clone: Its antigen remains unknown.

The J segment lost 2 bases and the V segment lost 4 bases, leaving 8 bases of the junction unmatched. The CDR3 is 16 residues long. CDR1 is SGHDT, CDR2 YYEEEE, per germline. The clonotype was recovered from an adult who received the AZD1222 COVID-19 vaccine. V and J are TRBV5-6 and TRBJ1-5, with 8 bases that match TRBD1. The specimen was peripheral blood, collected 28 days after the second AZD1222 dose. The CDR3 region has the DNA TGTGCCAGCAGCACCCGGACAGGGATTGGCAATCAGCCCCAGCATTTT. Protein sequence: CASSTRTGIGNQPQHF.